The T cell receptor beta chain under discussion was sequenced for a study of blood T cell repertoires in COVID-19. The overall study: Researchers got acute and convalescent COVID-19 samples from the United States, Italy and Spain.

TCRdb's copy holds only in-frame clones and misses some; the assay was immunoSEQ multiplex PCR. The sample yields hundreds of thousands of clones, 85% to 90% seen once. Recovered status in Cohort 3 required two negative PCRs, clearance, or symptom resolution. Germline CDR1 reads SEHNR; CDR2 reads FQNEAQ (reference sequence). CDR3 length equals 16 residues. The J segment lost 6 bases and the V segment lost 2 bases, leaving 9 bases of the junction unmatched. This receptor was identified in a woman in her forties or fifties who had recovered from COVID-19. The chain uses TRBV7-9 and TRBJ2-1; 8 nucleotides agree with TRBD2. Sequenced sample: PBMCs or T cells enriched from blood (not recorded which). The DNA for the CDR3 is TGTGCCAGCAGCTTACTCCGGACTAGCAACGCCAATGAGCAGTTCTTC. It encodes CASSLLRTSNANEQFF.